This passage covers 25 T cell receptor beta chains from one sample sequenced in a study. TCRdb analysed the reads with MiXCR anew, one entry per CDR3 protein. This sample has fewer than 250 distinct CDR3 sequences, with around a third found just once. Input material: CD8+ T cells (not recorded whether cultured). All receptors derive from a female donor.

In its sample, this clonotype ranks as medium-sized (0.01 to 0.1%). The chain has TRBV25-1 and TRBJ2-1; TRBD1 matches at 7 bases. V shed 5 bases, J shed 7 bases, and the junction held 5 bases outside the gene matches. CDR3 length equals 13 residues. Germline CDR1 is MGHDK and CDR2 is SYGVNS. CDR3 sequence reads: CASSKGGLNEQFF. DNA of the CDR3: TGTGCCAGCAGTAAAGGGGGCTTAAATGAGCAGTTCTTC.

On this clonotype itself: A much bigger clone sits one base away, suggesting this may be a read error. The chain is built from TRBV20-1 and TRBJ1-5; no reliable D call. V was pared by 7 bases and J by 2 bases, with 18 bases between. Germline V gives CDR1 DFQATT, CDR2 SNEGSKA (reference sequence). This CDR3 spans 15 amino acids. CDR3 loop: CSGGRDETCNQPQHF. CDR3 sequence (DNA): TGCAGTGGTGGAAGGGATGAAACTTGCAATCAGCCCCAGCATTTT.

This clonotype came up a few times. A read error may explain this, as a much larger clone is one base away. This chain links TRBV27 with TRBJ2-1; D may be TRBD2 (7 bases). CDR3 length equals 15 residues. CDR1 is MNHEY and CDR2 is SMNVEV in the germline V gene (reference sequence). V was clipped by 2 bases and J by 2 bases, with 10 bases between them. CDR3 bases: TGTGCCAGCAGTTTAGGCGGGGGCGCCTACAATGAGCAGTTCTTC. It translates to CASSLGGGAYNEQFF.

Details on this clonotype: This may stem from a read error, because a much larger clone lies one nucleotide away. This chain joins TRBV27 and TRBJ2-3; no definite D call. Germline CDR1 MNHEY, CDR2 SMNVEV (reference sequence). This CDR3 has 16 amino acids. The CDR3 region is CASSLYGPLSTDTHYF. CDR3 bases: TGTGCCAGCAGTTTATATGGACCCCTCAGCACAGATACGCATTATTTT.

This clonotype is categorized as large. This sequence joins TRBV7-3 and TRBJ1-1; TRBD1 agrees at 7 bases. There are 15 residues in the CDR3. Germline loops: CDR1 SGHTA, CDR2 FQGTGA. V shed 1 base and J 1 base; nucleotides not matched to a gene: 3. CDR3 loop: CASSLIDRENTEAFF. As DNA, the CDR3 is TGTGCCAGCAGCTTAATCGACAGGGAGAACACTGAAGCTTTCTTT.

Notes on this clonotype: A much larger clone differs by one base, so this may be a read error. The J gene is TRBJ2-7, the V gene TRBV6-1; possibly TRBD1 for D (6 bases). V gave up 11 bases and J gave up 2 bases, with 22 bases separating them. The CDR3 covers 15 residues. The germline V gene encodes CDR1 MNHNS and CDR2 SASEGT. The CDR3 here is CAVNLGDNLAYEQYF. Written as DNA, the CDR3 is TGTGCCGTGAACCTAGGGGACAACCTGGCCTACGAGCAGTACTTC.

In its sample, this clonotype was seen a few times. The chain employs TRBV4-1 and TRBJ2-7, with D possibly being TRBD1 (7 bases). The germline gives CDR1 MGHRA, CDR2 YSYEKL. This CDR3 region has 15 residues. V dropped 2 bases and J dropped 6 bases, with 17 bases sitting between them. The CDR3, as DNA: TGCGCCAGCAGCCAACTGGCAGGGGGGCAGGGCGAGCAGTACTTC. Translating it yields CASSQLAGGQGEQYF.

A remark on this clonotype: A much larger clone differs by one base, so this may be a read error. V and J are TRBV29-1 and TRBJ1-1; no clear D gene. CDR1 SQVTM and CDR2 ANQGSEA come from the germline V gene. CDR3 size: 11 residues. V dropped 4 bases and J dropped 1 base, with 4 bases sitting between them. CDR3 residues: CSVAENTEAFF. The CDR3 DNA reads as TGCAGCGTTGCGGAGAACACTGAAGCTTTCTTT.

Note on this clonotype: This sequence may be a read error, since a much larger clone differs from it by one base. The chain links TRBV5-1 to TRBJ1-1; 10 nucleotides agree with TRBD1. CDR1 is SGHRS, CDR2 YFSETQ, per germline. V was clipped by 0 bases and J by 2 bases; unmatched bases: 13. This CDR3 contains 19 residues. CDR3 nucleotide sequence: TGCGCCAGCAGCTTGGCGCTGACAGGGGGCTTTATGGGAAACACTGAAGCTTTCTTT. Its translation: CASSLALTGGFMGNTEAFF.

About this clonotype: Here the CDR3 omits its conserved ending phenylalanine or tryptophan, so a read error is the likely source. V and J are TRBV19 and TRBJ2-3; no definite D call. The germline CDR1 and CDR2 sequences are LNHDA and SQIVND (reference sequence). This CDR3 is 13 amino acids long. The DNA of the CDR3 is TGTGCCAATAGTATCCGAAGCACAGATACGCAGTATCTT. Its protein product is CANSIRSTDTQYL.

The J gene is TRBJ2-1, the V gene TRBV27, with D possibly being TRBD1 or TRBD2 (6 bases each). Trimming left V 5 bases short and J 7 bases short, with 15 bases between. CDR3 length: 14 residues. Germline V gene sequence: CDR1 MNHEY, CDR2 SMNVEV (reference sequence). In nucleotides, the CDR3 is TGTGCCAGCAGTCCACGGGGGCGGTTGAATGAGCAGTTCTTC. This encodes CASSPRGRLNEQFF.

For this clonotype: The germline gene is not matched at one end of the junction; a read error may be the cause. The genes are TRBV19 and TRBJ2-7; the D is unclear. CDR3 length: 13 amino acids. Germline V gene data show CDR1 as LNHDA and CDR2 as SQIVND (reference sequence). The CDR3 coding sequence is TGTGCCAGTAGCGTGTGGAGCTCCTACGGGCAGTACTTC. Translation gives CASSVWSSYGQYF. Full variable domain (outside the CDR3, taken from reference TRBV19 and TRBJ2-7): DGGITQSPKYLFRKEGQNVTLSCEQNLNHDAMYWYRQDPGQGLRLIYYSQIVNDFQKGDIAEGYSVSREKKESFPLTVTSAQKNPTAFYLCASSVWSSYGQYFGPGTRLTVT.

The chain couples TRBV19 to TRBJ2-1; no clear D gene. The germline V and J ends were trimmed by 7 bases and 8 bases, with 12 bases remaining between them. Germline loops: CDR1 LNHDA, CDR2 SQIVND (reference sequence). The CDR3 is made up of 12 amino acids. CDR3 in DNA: TGTGCCAGTATGGTCAGCATCGATGAGCAGTTCTTC. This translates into CASMVSIDEQFF.

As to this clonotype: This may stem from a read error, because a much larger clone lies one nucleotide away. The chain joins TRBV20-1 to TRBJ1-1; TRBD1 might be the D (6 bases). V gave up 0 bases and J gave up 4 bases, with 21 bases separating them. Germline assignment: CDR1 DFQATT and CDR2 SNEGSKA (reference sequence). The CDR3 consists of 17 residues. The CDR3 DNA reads TGCAGTGCTAGAGACGGGGAACAGGGAGGCGAGATCACTGAAGCTTTCTTT. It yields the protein CSARDGEQGGEITEAFF.

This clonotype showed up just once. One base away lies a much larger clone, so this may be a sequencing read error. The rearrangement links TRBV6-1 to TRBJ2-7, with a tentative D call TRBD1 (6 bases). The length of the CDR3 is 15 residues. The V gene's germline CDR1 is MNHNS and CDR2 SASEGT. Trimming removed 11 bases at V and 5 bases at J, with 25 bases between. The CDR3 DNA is TGTGCCGTGGACCTAGGGGACAACCTGGCCGACGAGCAGTACTTC. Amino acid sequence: CAVDLGDNLADEQYF.

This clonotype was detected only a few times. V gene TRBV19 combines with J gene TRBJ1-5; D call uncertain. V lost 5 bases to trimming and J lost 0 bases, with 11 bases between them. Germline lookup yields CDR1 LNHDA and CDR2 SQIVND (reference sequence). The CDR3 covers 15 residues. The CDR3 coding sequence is TGTGCCAGTAGTCCGAAGACATATAGCAATCAGCCCCAGCATTTT. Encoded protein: CASSPKTYSNQPQHF. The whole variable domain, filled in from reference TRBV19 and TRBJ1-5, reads DGGITQSPKYLFRKEGQNVTLSCEQNLNHDAMYWYRQDPGQGLRLIYYSQIVNDFQKGDIAEGYSVSREKKESFPLTVTSAQKNPTAFYLCASSPKTYSNQPQHFGDGTRLSIL.

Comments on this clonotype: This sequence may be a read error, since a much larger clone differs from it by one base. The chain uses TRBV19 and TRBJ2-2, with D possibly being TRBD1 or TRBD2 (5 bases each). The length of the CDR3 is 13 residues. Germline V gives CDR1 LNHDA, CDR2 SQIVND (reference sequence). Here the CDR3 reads CASSIYALGGLFF. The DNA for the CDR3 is TGTGCCAGTAGTATCTACGCGCTTGGGGGGCTGTTTTTT.

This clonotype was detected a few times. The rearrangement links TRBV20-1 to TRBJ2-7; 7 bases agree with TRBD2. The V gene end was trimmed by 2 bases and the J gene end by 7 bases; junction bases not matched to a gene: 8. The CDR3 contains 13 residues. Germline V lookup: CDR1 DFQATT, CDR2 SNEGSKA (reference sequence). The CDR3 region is CSARTTGGWEQYF. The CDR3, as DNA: TGCAGTGCTAGAACCACGGGGGGTTGGGAGCAGTACTTC.

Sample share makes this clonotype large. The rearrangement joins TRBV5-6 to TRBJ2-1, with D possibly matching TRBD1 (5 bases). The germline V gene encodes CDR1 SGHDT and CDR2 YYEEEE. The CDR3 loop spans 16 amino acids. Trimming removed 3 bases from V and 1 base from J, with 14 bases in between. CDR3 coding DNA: TGTGCCAGCAGCTCCCCTTACAGGAGATCCTACAATGAGCAGTTCTTC. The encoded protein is CASSSPYRRSYNEQFF. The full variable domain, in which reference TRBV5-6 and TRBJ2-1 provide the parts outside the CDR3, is DAGVTQSPTHLIKTRGQQVTLRCSPKSGHDTVSWYQQALGQGPQFIFQYYEEEERQRGNFPDRFSGHQFPNYSSELNVNALLLGDSALYLCASSSPYRRSYNEQFFGPGTRLTVL.

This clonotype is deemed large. CDR3 in amino acids: CSVGGTSGISSYEQYF. The CDR3 DNA reads as TGCAGCGTTGGGGGGACTAGCGGGATCTCGTCCTACGAGCAGTACTTC. The V gene is TRBV29-1, the J gene TRBJ2-7; 13 bases are shared with TRBD2. CDR3 length: 16 residues. After removal of 4 bases from V and 1 base from J, the junction contained 7 bases not matched to a gene. Germline lookup yields CDR1 SQVTM and CDR2 ANQGSEA.

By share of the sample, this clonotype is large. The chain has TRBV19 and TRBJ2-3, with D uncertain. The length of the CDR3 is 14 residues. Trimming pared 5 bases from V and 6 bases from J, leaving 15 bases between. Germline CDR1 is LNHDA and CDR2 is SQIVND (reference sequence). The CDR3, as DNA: TGTGCCAGTAGTGTATTTAGTGGAGCGGATACGCAGTATTTT. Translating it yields CASSVFSGADTQYF. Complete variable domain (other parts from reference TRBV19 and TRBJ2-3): DGGITQSPKYLFRKEGQNVTLSCEQNLNHDAMYWYRQDPGQGLRLIYYSQIVNDFQKGDIAEGYSVSREKKESFPLTVTSAQKNPTAFYLCASSVFSGADTQYFGPGTRLTVL.

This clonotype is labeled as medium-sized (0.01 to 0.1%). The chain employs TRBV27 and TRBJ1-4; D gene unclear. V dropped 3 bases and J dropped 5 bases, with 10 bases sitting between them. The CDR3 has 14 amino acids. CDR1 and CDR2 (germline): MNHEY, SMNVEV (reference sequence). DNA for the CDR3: TGTGCCAGCAGTTTTTTGGGCAAAAATGAAAAACTGTTTTTT. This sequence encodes CASSFLGKNEKLFF.

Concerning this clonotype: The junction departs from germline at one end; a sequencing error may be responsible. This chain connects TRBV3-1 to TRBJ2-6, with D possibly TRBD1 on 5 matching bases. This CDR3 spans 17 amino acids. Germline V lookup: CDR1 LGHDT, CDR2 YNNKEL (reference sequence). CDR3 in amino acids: CASSQVHRASGANVPTF. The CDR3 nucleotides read TGTGCCAGCAGCCAAGTCCACAGAGCCTCTGGGGCCAACGTCCCGACTTTC. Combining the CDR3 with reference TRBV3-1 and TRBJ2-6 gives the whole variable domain DTAVSQTPKYLVTQMGNDKSIKCEQNLGHDTMYWYKQDSKKFLKIMFSYNNKELIINETVPNRFSPKSPDKAHLNLHINSLELGDSAVYFCASSQVHRASGANVPTFGAGSRLTVL.

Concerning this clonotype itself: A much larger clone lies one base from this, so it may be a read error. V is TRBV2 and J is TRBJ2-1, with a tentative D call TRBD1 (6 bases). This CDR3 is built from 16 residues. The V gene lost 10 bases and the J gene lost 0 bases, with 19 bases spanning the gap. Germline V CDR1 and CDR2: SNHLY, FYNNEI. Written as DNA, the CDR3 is TGTGCCATCACAGAGTGGACAGCTCTCTCCTACAATGAGCAGTTCTTC. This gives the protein CAITEWTALSYNEQFF.

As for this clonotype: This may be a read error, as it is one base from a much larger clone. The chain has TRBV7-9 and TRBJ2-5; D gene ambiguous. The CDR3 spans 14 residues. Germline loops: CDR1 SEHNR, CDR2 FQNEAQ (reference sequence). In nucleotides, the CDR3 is TGTGCCAGCAGCTTGAGACTCCTCCAAGAGACCCGGTACTTC. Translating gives CASSLRLLQETRYF.